This TCR beta chain was observed in a study of blood T cell repertoires in COVID-19. Looking at the study overall: Both acute and convalescent COVID-19 samples were obtained from the United States, Italy and Spain. PBMCs, B-cell-depleted T cells, or T cells were the source of the cDNA or gDNA that made up the material.

J lost 4 bases, V lost 1 base, and 13 bases had no gene match. The CDR3 runs 17 residues. Germline-derived CDR1 and CDR2 are SGHDT and YYEEEE. Study processing details: Amplification from reference gene primers served as the basis for estimated nucleated cell counts. The data were produced by immunoSEQ multiplex PCR, yet TCRdb's version contains in-frame clones alone and is incomplete. Clonal size and the V and J genes are those of that table, whereas D and trimming came from the DNA. Here the sample spans around 60,000 clones, approximately 90% being singletons. The TCR sequence derives from a human donor in a cohort sampled during active COVID-19. The chain has TRBV5-6 and TRBJ1-2; TRBD1 matches at 7 bases. The sample comprised peripheral blood. CDR3 loop: CASSLFQGQTTLYGYTF. CDR3 DNA sequence: TGTGCCAGCAGCTTGTTTCAGGGACAGACAACCCTCTATGGCTACACCTTC.